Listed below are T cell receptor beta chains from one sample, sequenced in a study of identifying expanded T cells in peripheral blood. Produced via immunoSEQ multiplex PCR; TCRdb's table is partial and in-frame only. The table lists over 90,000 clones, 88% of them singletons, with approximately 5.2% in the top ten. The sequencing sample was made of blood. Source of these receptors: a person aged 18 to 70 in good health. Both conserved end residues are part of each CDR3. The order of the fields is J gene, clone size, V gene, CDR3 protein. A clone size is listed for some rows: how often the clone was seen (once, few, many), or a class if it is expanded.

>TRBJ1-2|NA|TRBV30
CAWTGGQNYAYGYTF
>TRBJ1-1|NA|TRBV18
CASSPPGGGGAFF
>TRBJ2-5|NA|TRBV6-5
CASSFGVQETQYF
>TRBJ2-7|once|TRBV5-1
CASSPVASGGYEQYF
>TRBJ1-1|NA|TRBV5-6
CASSLRGAVFAAGAFF
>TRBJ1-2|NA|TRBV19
CASSIVGGIYGYTF
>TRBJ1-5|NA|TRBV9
CASSASAGNNQPQHF
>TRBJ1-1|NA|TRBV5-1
CASSSTTVPLEAFF
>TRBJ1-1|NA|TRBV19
CASSIVWPPTEAFF
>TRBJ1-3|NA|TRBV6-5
CASSYSRLSGNTIYF
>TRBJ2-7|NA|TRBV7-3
CASSLSWDRGQEQYF
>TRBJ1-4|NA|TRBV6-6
CASVDRGVEKLFF
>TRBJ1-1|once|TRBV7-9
CASSLQENTEAFF
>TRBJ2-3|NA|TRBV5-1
CASSFSPSGGSTDTQYF
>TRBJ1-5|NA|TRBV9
CASSPTGEGNQPQHF
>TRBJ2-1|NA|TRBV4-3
CASSQGLAKRNEQFF
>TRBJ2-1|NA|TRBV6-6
CASSYQRGYNEQFF
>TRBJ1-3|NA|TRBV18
CASSPPHRSGNTIYF
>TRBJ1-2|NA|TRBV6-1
CASRISGSSGYGYTF
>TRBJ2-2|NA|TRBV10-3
CAISESPLTGHTGELFF
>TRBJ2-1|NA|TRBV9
CASSGSGRSSYNEQFF
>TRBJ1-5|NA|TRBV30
CAWSVGANQPQHF
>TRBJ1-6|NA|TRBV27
CASSPGTGDYNSPLHF
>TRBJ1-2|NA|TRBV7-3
CASSQGTGGADNYGYTF
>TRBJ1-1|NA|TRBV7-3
CASSLRREGTEAFF
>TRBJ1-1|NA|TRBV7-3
CASSFQQGRKTEAFF
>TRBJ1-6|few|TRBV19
CASSSEDSLNSPLHF
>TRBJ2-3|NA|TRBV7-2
CASSLEGLGGGTDTQYF
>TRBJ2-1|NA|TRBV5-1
CASSLRARHRSNEQFF
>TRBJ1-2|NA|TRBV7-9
CASSSTGEQGYTF
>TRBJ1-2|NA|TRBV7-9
CASSYLGQVNNYGYTF
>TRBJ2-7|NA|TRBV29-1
CSGGQGLNAGEQYF
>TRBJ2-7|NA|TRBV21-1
CASSRRQPRSYEQYF
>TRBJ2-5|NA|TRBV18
CASSPEHQETQYF
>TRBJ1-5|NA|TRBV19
CASSQPQGVRNQPQHF
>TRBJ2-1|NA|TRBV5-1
CASSLGLAGGGHEQFF
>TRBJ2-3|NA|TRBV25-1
CASSSGQTSTDTQYF
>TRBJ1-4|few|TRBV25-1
CASSGQATNEKLFF
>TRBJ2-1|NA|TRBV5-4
CASSTPGTQQFF
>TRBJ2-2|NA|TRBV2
CASSGFRVYGGELFF
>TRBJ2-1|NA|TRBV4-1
CASSLQPSSGDEQFF
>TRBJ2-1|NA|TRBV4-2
CASSQVILASGSDNEQFF
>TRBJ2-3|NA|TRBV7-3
CASSPRQTSTDTQYF
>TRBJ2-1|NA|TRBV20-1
CSAPEPNEQFF
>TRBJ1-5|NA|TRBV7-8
CASSIGTVQVTSNQPQHF
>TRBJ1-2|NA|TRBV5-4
CASSWGQARGYTF
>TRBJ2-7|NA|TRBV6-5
CATRTAQISYEQYF
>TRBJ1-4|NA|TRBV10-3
CAISPTLGNEKLFF
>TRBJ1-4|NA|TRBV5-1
CASSPTGSTNEKLFF
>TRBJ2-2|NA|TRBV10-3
CAISEQAGGNTGELFF